Sequencing of this TCR beta chain was carried out in a study of blood T cell repertoires in COVID-19. Study details: Specimens from acute and convalescent COVID-19 originated in the United States, Italy and Spain. PBMCs, B-cell-depleted T cells, or T cells were the source of the cDNA or gDNA that made up the material.

In the original processing: For nucleated cells, counts were estimated from reference gene primer amplification. The data were produced by immunoSEQ multiplex PCR, yet TCRdb's version contains in-frame clones alone and is incomplete. D and trimming were read from the DNA, whereas the V and J calls and clone size are those reported in that table. The sample consists of 70,000 to 85,000 clones, 87% of them appearing once. With 0 bases clipped from V and 5 bases from J, the junction kept 6 bases outside the gene matches. The germline V gene encodes CDR1 LGHNA and CDR2 YNFKEQ. This CDR3 comprises 16 residues.

The V and J genes are TRBV4-2 and TRBJ2-3, with 9 bases fitting TRBD2. Sequencing was carried out using peripheral blood. This TCR came from a woman in her fifties or sixties with active or convalescent COVID-19. This chain's CDR3 is CASSQEGGGAGDTQYF. As DNA, the CDR3 is TGTGCCAGCAGCCAAGAAGGCGGGGGGGCAGGAGATACGCAGTATTTT.